Listed below are T cell receptor beta chains from one sample, sequenced in a study of CXCR3-negative and CXCR3-positive naive CD8 T cells. TCRdb re-called the 5' RACE reads, yielding one record per CDR3 amino acid sequence without DNA. This listing includes 100,000 to 150,000 distinct CDR3 sequences. Specimen: naive CXCR3- CD8+ T cells from blood. Every receptor here comes from a human donor in good health. Some clones in this sample may be carry-over from other donors' samples. The CDR3 runs from the conserved cysteine through the conserved F or W.

len | j_gene | v_gene | CDR3aa
15 | TRBJ1-6 | TRBV2 | CASSAGGLEDSPLHF
19 | TRBJ2-2 | TRBV28 | CASRNPRVGSGDNTGELFF
14 | TRBJ2-1 | TRBV7-9 | CASSYTLRPKEQFF
15 | TRBJ2-1 | TRBV5-1 | CASSLTATLRDEQFF
16 | TRBJ2-7 | TRBV4-1 | CASSQEGGSPLGEQYF
14 | TRBJ2-1 | TRBV19 | CASSIGSSYNEQFF
15 | TRBJ2-1 | TRBV6-2/TRBV6-3 | CASSPWEAPHNEQFF
15 | TRBJ2-5 | TRBV20-1 | CSASLSTRGPETQYF
15 | TRBJ2-3 | TRBV29-1 | CSGADRGYSTDTQYF
14 | TRBJ2-1 | TRBV18 | CASSPGAGWNEQFF
15 | TRBJ2-7 | TRBV2 | CASSEGPSASYEQYF
15 | TRBJ2-3 | TRBV12-3/TRBV12-4 | CASTIAGGPADTQYF
11 | TRBJ2-1 | TRBV7-6 | CASSLGTRVFF
15 | TRBJ2-5 | TRBV4-1 | CASSQDAGTPEAQYF
14 | TRBJ2-5 | TRBV5-1 | CASRDRGDGETQYF
11 | TRBJ2-1 | TRBV29-1 | CSVERHNEQFF
14 | TRBJ2-7 | TRBV15 | CATSRVSRIHEQYF
15 | TRBJ2-2 | TRBV19 | CASTAKTGATGELFF
13 | TRBJ2-3 | TRBV7-9 | CASSLSYSNTQYF
12 | TRBJ2-7 | TRBV5-1 | CASSLYNYEQYF
14 | TRBJ2-7 | TRBV9 | CASSVGDTAYEQYF
15 | TRBJ2-1 | TRBV7-8 | CASSTGPGGNNEQFF
15 | TRBJ1-4 | TRBV14 | CASSQTQGGSEKLFF
16 | TRBJ2-7 | TRBV7-6 | CASSLGPGQGVYEQYF
12 | TRBJ2-7 | TRBV29-1 | CSVEARAYEQYF
12 | TRBJ2-1 | TRBV30 | CAWSVGINEQFF
17 | TRBJ2-1 | TRBV29-1 | CSVDTSLAGKTVNEQFF
13 | TRBJ1-4 | TRBV29-1 | CSVKDARGEKLFF
12 | TRBJ2-2 | TRBV29-1 | CSVERVGGELFF
15 | TRBJ1-2 | TRBV12-3/TRBV12-4 | CASSPDLTPTYGYTF
20 | TRBJ2-3 | TRBV4-2 | CASSQEALVASGFHTDTQYF
16 | TRBJ2-5 | TRBV7-9 | CASSPAGTGGQETQYF
15 | TRBJ1-4 | TRBV12-3/TRBV12-4 | CASTPGRGEREKLFF
17 | TRBJ2-7 | TRBV7-8 | CASSPGFQGSSVYEQYF
16 | TRBJ2-7 | TRBV4-3 | CASSPSSISLPYEQYF
19 | TRBJ2-7 | TRBV28 | CASSLSYMSSSGTSYEQYF
15 | TRBJ2-2 | TRBV9 | CASSVRAANTGELFF
15 | TRBJ2-1 | TRBV29-1 | CSVDTAAVSYNEQFF
13 | TRBJ1-4 | TRBV29-1 | CSVWGGLSEKLFF
12 | TRBJ2-7 | TRBV7-2 | CASTDSTYEQYF
14 | TRBJ2-7 | TRBV9 | CASSPDAGAYEQYF
15 | TRBJ2-5 | TRBV14 | CASSQDQGFMETQYF
15 | TRBJ2-1 | TRBV28 | CASSLRDRPNNEQFF
14 | TRBJ2-7 | TRBV5-1 | CASSLGAGESEQYF
14 | TRBJ2-7 | TRBV3-1 | CASSQDRGGREQYF
13 | TRBJ2-5 | TRBV29-1 | CSVVGLLQETQYF
13 | TRBJ2-7 | TRBV30 | CAWSFGQGHEQYF
17 | TRBJ2-3 | TRBV18 | CASSPDLVAFLTDTQYF
13 | TRBJ2-7 | TRBV7-2 | CAISLGPAYEQYF
11 | TRBJ2-7 | TRBV7-9 | CASSLMGEQYF
14 | TRBJ2-5 | TRBV29-1 | CSVPRTGDQETQYF
13 | TRBJ2-1 | TRBV29-1 | CSVLPDQNNEQFF
20 | TRBJ2-4 | TRBV7-2 | CASSYPGTGAKRVDRNIQYF
16 | TRBJ2-1 | TRBV5-1 | CASSLDGTSWLNEQFF
13 | TRBJ2-7 | TRBV28 | CASSVTPLAVQYF